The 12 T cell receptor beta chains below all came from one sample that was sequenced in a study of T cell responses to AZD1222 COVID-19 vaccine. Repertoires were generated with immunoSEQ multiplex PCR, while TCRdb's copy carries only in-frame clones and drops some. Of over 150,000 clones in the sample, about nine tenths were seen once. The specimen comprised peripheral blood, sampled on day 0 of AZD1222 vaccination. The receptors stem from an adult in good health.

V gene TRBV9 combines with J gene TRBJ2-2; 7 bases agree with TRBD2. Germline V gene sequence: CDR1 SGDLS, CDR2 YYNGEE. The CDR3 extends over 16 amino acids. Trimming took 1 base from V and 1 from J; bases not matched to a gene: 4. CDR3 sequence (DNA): TGTGCCAGCAGCGTAACAATAGCGGGGAACACCGGGGAGCTGTTTTTT. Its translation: CASSVTIAGNTGELFF.

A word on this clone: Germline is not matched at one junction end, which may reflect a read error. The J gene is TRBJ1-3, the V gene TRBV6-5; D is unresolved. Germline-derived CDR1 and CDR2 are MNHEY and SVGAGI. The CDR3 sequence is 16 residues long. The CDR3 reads CASSNSPEGLGNTIYF. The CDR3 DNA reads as TGTGCCAGCAGTAACTCGCCGGAAGGGCTCGGAAACACCATATATTTT.

CDR3 nucleotides: TGTGCCAGCAGGCCGGGACGGAGCAATGAAAAACTGTTTTTT. Protein product: CASRPGRSNEKLFF. This chain uses TRBV27 with TRBJ1-4; D might be TRBD1 (5 bases). CDR3 length: 14 amino acids. V gave up 6 bases and J gave up 5 bases, with 13 bases separating them. The germline V gene encodes CDR1 MNHEY and CDR2 SMNVEV (reference sequence).

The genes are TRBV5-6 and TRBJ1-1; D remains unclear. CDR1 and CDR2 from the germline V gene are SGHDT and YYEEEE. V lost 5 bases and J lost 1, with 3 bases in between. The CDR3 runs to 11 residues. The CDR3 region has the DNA TGTGCCAGCAGTTGGAACACTGAAGCTTTCTTT. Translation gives CASSWNTEAFF.

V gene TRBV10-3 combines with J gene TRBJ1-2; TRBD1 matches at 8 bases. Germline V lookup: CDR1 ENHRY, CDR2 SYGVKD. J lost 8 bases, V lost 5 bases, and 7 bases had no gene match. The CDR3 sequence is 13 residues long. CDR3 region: CAISPGTGSGYTF. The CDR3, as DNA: TGTGCCATCAGTCCCGGGACAGGATCGGGCTACACCTTC.

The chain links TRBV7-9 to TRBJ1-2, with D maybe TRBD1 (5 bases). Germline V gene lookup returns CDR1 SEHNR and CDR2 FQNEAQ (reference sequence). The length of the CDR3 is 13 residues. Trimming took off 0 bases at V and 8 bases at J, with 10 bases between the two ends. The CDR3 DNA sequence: TGTGCCAGCAGCTTAGCGGGGCCGGAGGGCTACACCTTC. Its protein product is CASSLAGPEGYTF.

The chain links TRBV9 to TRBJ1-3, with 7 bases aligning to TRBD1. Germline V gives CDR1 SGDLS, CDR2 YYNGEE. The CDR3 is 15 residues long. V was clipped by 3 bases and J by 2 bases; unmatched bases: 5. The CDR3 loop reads CASSEGAYPGNTIYF. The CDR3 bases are TGTGCCAGCAGCGAGGGGGCTTATCCTGGAAACACCATATATTTT.

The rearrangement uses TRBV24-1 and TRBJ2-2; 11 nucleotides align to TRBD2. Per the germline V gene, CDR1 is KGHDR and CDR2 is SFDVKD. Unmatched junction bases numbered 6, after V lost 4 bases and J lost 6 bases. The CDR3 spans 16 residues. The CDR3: CATSEASGGYAGELFF. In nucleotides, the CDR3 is TGTGCCACCAGTGAAGCTAGCGGGGGGTATGCCGGGGAGCTGTTTTTT.

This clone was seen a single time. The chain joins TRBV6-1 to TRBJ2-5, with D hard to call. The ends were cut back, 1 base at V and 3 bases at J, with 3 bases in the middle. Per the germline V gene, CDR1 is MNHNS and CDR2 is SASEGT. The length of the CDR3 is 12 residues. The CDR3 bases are TGTGCCAGCAGTGAAGTGAAAGAGACCCAGTACTTC. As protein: CASSEVKETQYF.

This CDR3 is CASSFGGEQPQHF. The CDR3 DNA reads as TGTGCCAGCAGCTTCGGGGGGGAGCAGCCCCAGCATTTT. This chain joins TRBV7-9 and TRBJ1-5; D is perhaps TRBD1 (5 bases). Trimming pared 3 bases from V and 7 bases from J, leaving 10 bases between. Germline V gene lookup returns CDR1 SEHNR and CDR2 FQNEAQ (reference sequence). The CDR3 is made up of 13 amino acids.

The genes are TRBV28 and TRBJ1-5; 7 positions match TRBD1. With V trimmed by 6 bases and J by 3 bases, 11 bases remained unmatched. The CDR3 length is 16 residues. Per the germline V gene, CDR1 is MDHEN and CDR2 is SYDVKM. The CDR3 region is CASRRKAGQANQPQHF. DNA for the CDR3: TGTGCCAGCAGGCGGAAGGCCGGACAGGCCAATCAGCCCCAGCATTTT.

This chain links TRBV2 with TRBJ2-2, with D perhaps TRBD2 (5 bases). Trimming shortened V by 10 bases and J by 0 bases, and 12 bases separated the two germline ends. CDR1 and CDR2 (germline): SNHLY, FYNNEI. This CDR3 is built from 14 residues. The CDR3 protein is CATRGNANTGELFF. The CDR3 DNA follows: TGTGCCACCCGGGGAAACGCGAACACCGGGGAGCTGTTTTTT.